A single T cell receptor beta chain is shown here with its context. The antigen is undetermined. The record originates from a study of cytomegalovirus exposure and HLA in healthy donors. Study-level information: Falling in the Caucasian-associated ancestry cluster were 81% of about 400 genotyped donors.

The primer mix had 60 Vbeta and 13 Jbeta primers. TCRdb keeps only in-frame clones here, not all; method: immunoSEQ multiplex PCR. The sample lists over 200,000 clones, under 90% seen once, with roughly 1.3% in the top ten. The study, taken as a whole, reports: Later analysis identified about 18,000 TCR beta sequences associated with HLA alleles, using a false discovery rate threshold of 0.05. Researchers had no immune exposure information except CMV serostatus available.

Material: PBMCs. This TCR came from a human donor in good health.

The CDR3 here is CASAPVYRAGGGNTIYF. The CDR3 DNA reads as TGTGCTAGCGCCCCTGTTTACAGGGCAGGGGGTGGAAACACCATATATTTT. This chain connects TRBV12-5 to TRBJ1-3; 7 positions match TRBD1. Germline assignment: CDR1 LGHNT and CDR2 FRNRAP. Trimming took 9 bases from V and 3 from J; bases not matched to a gene: 17. The CDR3 covers 17 residues.